Listed here are 22 T cell receptor beta chains from one sample, sequenced in a study of blood T cells in healthy people across ages (dated by TCRdb to between 2015 and 2016). The library was obtained by 5' RACE. The sequencing machine was an Illumina HiSeq 2500. The second PCR ran for roughly 7 to 11 cycles and used a J-beta primer mix along with a sample-barcoded 5' primer. TCRdb reprocessing: public reads trimmed at Q25 with fastp, clones called with MiXCR, in-frame beta chains kept. Every entry covers one CDR3 protein and lists the most common genes and DNA from its rows. This sample comprises hundreds of thousands of distinct CDR3 sequences, over 20% of them detected only once. The ten largest clones capture under 25% of the sample. Sequenced input: blood. Receptors were obtained from a man aged 70-80 years in good health.

The chain joins TRBV21-1 to TRBJ2-7. The last part of the DNA fits TRBJ2-1 better; the J call may be wrong. TRBV21-1 is a listed pseudogene. CDR3 length: 12 residues. The DNA for the CDR3 is TGTGCCAGCAGCAAAGTTGGTGTCGCCCAGTTCTTC. It is translated as CASSKVGVAQFF.

This clonotype occurred a few times. This chain joins TRBV7-2 and TRBJ2-1; TRBD2 matches at 8 bases. CDR1 is SGHTA and CDR2 is FQGNSA in the germline V gene. The CDR3 contains 15 residues. J gave up 8 bases and V 4 bases, and 10 bases lay outside the gene matches. The CDR3 coding sequence is TGTGCCAGCAGCTCTACCGGGACTAGAGGTGATGAGCAGTTCTTC. Amino acid sequence: CASSSTGTRGDEQFF.

This chain connects TRBV29-1 to TRBJ1-1, with 9 bases aligning to TRBD1. V lost 4 bases and J lost 3; bases outside the gene matches: 3. From germline, CDR1 is SQVTM and CDR2 ANQGSEA. The CDR3 has 13 amino acids. Here the CDR3 reads CSVARDRDTEAFF. The CDR3, as DNA: TGCAGCGTTGCCCGGGACAGGGACACTGAAGCTTTCTTT. Using reference TRBV29-1 and TRBJ1-1 for the parts outside the CDR3, the full variable domain is SAVISQKPSRDICQRGTSLTIQCQVDSQVTMMFWYRQQPGQSLTLIATANQGSEATYESGFVIDKFPISRPNLTFSTLTVSNMSPEDSSIYLCSVARDRDTEAFFGQGTRLTVV.

The chain carries TRBV20-1 and TRBJ1-6; D gene uncertain. The CDR3 spans 14 residues. Germline lookup yields CDR1 DFQATT and CDR2 SNEGSKA (reference sequence). Trimming pared 1 base from V and 8 bases from J, leaving 12 bases between. DNA for the CDR3: TGCAGTGCTAGAGTTTCTGACTCGGATTCACCCCTCCACTTT. This sequence encodes CSARVSDSDSPLHF.

This clonotype was seen only a few times. The chain joins TRBV20-1 to TRBJ2-1, with 10 bases identical to TRBD2. The CDR3 is 14 residues long. V dropped 6 bases and J dropped 7; count of bases not matched to a gene: 9. Germline V lookup: CDR1 DFQATT, CDR2 SNEGSKA (reference sequence). The CDR3 here is CSARSGRAGNEQFF. The CDR3 DNA reads as TGCAGTGCCAGAAGCGGGAGGGCCGGAAATGAGCAGTTCTTC.

The chain couples TRBV5-1 to TRBJ1-2, with 7 bases aligning to TRBD1. Trimming at V came to 2 bases and at J to 4 bases, leaving 2 bases not matched to a gene. Germline V gene sequence: CDR1 SGHRS, CDR2 YFSETQ. This CDR3 has 13 amino acids. The DNA for the CDR3 is TGCGCCAGCAGCTTACAGGGGATCTATGGCTACACCTTC. It is translated as CASSLQGIYGYTF.

As regards this clonotype: Since a much larger clone is just one base distant, this may be a read error. The chain uses TRBV20-1 and TRBJ2-5, with D unresolved. The J call is doubtful: the DNA matches TRBJ2-1 better. The CDR3 has 11 residues. Germline CDR1 and CDR2: DFQATT and SNEGSKA (reference sequence). The CDR3 nucleotides read TGCAGTGCTAAAGCCCACGATGAGCAGTTCTTC. Its translation: CSAKAHDEQFF.

This clonotype occurred a few times. V and J are TRBV12-3 or TRBV12-4 and TRBJ1-1; 7 positions agree with TRBD1. This CDR3 region has 15 residues. The V and J ends lost 2 bases and 6 bases, in that order; junction bases with no gene match: 9. CDR3 residues: CASSLFRQGGPEAFF. The CDR3 DNA is TGTGCCAGCAGTTTATTCAGACAGGGTGGACCTGAAGCTTTCTTT.

The count of this clonotype is one. The chain links TRBV6-1 to TRBJ1-4; D is uncertain. Germline V gene sequence: CDR1 MNHNS, CDR2 SASEGT. Trimming took 4 bases from V and 5 from J, leaving 8 bases between them. This CDR3 has 13 residues. The CDR3 reads CASSVSSNEKLFF. The CDR3 DNA reads as TGTGCCAGCAGTGTGAGTTCGAATGAAAAACTGTTTTTT.

In this sample, this clonotype turned up many times. The gene calls are TRBV6-6 and TRBJ2-6; TRBD1 is a possible D gene (5 bases). Germline V gene sequence: CDR1 MNHNY, CDR2 SVGAGI (reference sequence). V lost 10 bases and J 0 bases, leaving 16 bases between the germline ends. This CDR3 is built from 16 residues. CDR3 sequence (DNA): TGTGCCACCCTCTTATCCAGGGTCTCTGGGGCCAACGTCCTGACTTTC. Translation: CATLLSRVSGANVLTF.

This clonotype occurred a few times. Since the CDR3 does not end with the conserved phenylalanine or tryptophan, this likely comes from a read error. The chain carries TRBV28 and TRBJ1-2; D is ambiguous. The V gene's germline CDR1 is MDHEN and CDR2 SYDVKM. This CDR3 is 13 amino acids long. V was pared by 6 bases and J by 5 bases, with 13 bases between. The CDR3 DNA is TGTGCCAGCAGAAACGACGGGGATTATGGCTACACCCTC. Translating it yields CASRNDGDYGYTL.

This clonotype has a handful of counts. The rearrangement links TRBV15 to TRBJ2-3; no firm D call. This CDR3 has 15 residues. Germline lookup yields CDR1 LNHNV and CDR2 YYDKDF (reference sequence). V was trimmed by 0 bases and J by 2 bases, leaving 9 bases between them. In DNA, the CDR3 is TGTGCCACCAGCAGAGATTCCCGAACCACAGATACGCAGTATTTT. The encoded protein is CATSRDSRTTDTQYF.

This clonotype has a handful of counts. This chain joins TRBV29-1 and TRBJ2-5, with D perhaps assigned TRBD1 or TRBD2 (5 bases each). The J call may be faulty, since TRBJ2-7 better matches the DNA end. CDR3 length: 13 amino acids. Per germline, CDR1 SQVTM and CDR2 ANQGSEA. CDR3 nucleotides: TGCAGCGTAGGGGAGCACCTCTCCTACGAGCAGTACTTC. Amino acids: CSVGEHLSYEQYF.

This clonotype was observed a few times. This chain uses TRBV20-1 with TRBJ2-7, with unresolved D. Deletions cut 6 bases from V and 1 base from J, with 19 bases between. The CDR3 length is 15 residues. In germline, CDR1 is DFQATT, CDR2 SNEGSKA (reference sequence). CDR3 coding DNA: TGCAGTGCAACTCCAACGAGCACAGCTTCCTACGAGCAGTACTTC. It translates to CSATPTSTASYEQYF.

This clonotype was counted only a few times. The CDR3 DNA reads as TGTGCCAGCAGGCTCCCCGGGGAAAACATTCAGTACTTC. Translating it yields CASRLPGENIQYF. The rearrangement uses TRBV12-3 or TRBV12-4 and TRBJ2-4; D is possibly TRBD2 (5 bases). V was clipped by 6 bases and J by 5 bases, with 11 bases between them. The CDR3 runs to 13 residues.

V gene TRBV5-1 combines with J gene TRBJ1-2; 7 bases are a match to TRBD1. V dropped 6 bases and J dropped 7; count of bases not matched to a gene: 12. CDR1 is SGHRS and CDR2 is YFSETQ in the germline V gene. The CDR3 spans 14 residues. The CDR3 here is CASTPGQDRSGYTF. In DNA, the CDR3 is TGCGCCAGCACACCGGGCCAGGACAGGAGTGGCTACACCTTC.

This clonotype was seen a handful of times. The V call is TRBV7-2, the J call TRBJ2-5; no definite D call. Germline V gives CDR1 SGHTA, CDR2 FQGNSA. V was shortened by 4 bases and J by 1 base, with 10 bases between the two germline ends. This CDR3 is 14 amino acids long. CDR3: CASSSRASQETQYF. DNA of the CDR3: TGTGCCAGCAGCTCACGGGCCAGCCAAGAGACCCAGTACTTC.

This clonotype was counted only a few times. The chain is built from TRBV12-3 or TRBV12-4 and TRBJ2-1; D may be TRBD2 (6 bases). CDR3 length equals 16 residues. V was trimmed by 6 bases and J by 4 bases, leaving 19 bases between them. CDR3 protein: CASSSGLLSVYNEQFF. The CDR3 DNA reads TGTGCCAGCAGCTCGGGACTCCTCTCTGTTTACAATGAGCAGTTCTTC.

This clonotype was recorded many times. The V and J genes are TRBV18 and TRBJ1-1, with D possibly being TRBD1 (6 bases). This CDR3 is built from 15 residues. Trimming left V 3 bases short and J 0 bases short, with 11 bases between. CDR1 and CDR2 (germline): KGHSH, LQKENI. The CDR3 DNA is TGTGCCAGCTCACCCAGACAGGACTTGAACACTGAAGCTTTCTTT. Its translation is CASSPRQDLNTEAFF.

This clonotype was picked up a small number of times. The chain uses TRBV20-1 and TRBJ1-2; 8 positions agree with TRBD1. The V segment lost 6 bases and the J segment 8 bases; nucleotides outside the gene matches: 17. CDR1 DFQATT and CDR2 SNEGSKA come from the germline V gene (reference sequence). CDR3 length equals 15 residues. DNA of the CDR3: TGCAGTGCCTTACCGGGACAGGCTATGGCTGAGGGCTACACCTTC. It encodes CSALPGQAMAEGYTF.

V usage is TRBV12-3 or TRBV12-4 and J usage is TRBJ1-3; D is unclear. V lost 6 bases to trimming and J lost 7 bases, with 10 bases between them. The CDR3 runs to 12 residues. CDR3 coding DNA: TGTGCCAGCAGCCTTATCGTGAACACCATATATTTT. It codes for CASSLIVNTIYF.

The V and J genes are TRBV3-1 and TRBJ1-2; possibly TRBD1 for D (6 bases). The V gene lost 6 bases and the J gene lost 1 base, with 15 bases spanning the gap. Germline CDR1 LGHDT, CDR2 YNNKEL (reference sequence). This CDR3 region has 15 residues. CDR3 sequence (DNA): TGTGCCAGCAGTCTCTCCGGGACAAGTAACTATGGCTACACCTTC. Translation gives CASSLSGTSNYGYTF.